The next 26 T cell receptor beta chains were all read from a single sample in a study of T cells expressing NK-cell markers. TCRdb re-called the 5' RACE reads and gives one entry per CDR3 protein, without DNA. Here the sample table reports hundreds of thousands of distinct CDR3 sequences. Sequences were obtained from blood T cells: a sorted CD56 or NKG2C T cell subset, CD4+ or CD8+ T cells, or bulk PBMC T cells (not recorded which). These receptors all come from a woman between 18 and 70 years old in good health.

The CDR3 sequence: CASSLQTRRETQYF. This chain joins TRBV11-2 and TRBJ2-5; checking the TCRdb D call of TRBD2 is not possible without DNA. This CDR3 has 14 amino acids. Germline CDR1 reads SGHAT; CDR2 reads FQNNGV.

The CDR3 reads CASSPIPPAYNEQFF. The gene calls are TRBV19 and TRBJ2-1; TCRdb reports TRBD1, a call that lacks DNA to check it against. Looked up from germline, CDR1 is LNHDA and CDR2 is SQIVND (reference sequence). CDR3 length equals 15 residues.

The genes are TRBV18 and TRBJ2-5; the D call from TCRdb, TRBD1, cannot be confirmed without DNA. Germline CDR1 reads KGHSH; CDR2 reads LQKENI. This CDR3 has 15 residues. Here the CDR3 reads CASSPGTGETETQYF.

V is TRBV5-1 and J is TRBJ2-3; the TCRdb D gene call, TRBD1, has no DNA to confirm it. CDR1 SGHRS and CDR2 YFSETQ come from the germline V gene. There are 15 residues in the CDR3. The CDR3: CASSPDRAVVDTQYF.

The chain combines TRBV20-1 with TRBJ2-4; TCRdb selects TRBD1, and the lack of DNA leaves this call unchecked. The CDR3 is 13 amino acids. Germline CDR1 DFQATT, CDR2 SNEGSKA (reference sequence). The CDR3 loop is CSVGQGAKNIQYF.

V usage is TRBV14 and J usage is TRBJ2-5; TCRdb's D call, TRBD1, is unchecked because there is no DNA. The CDR3 loop spans 14 amino acids. Per the germline V gene, CDR1 is SGHDN and CDR2 is FVKESK. This CDR3 is CASSQVWGQETQYF.

This sequence joins TRBV5-1 and TRBJ1-2; the TCRdb call, TRBD1, lacks DNA for checking. The germline V gene has CDR1 SGHRS and CDR2 YFSETQ. The CDR3 is made up of 15 amino acids. The CDR3 reads CASSNQGQGWDGYTF.

This rearrangement joins TRBV7-2 to TRBJ2-7; TCRdb's D call of TRBD2 is untestable without DNA. The germline V gene encodes CDR1 SGHTA and CDR2 FQGNSA. The CDR3 contains 14 residues. CDR3: CASSPRVSGYEQYF.

The V gene is TRBV28, the J gene TRBJ2-7; with no DNA, the TCRdb D assignment of TRBD1 cannot be verified. The CDR3 runs to 14 residues. CDR1 and CDR2 (germline): MDHEN, SYDVKM. This CDR3 is CASSPRGGGYEQYF.

This chain connects TRBV14 to TRBJ1-3; TCRdb's D call of TRBD1 is untestable without DNA. CDR3 length equals 13 residues. From germline, CDR1 is SGHDN and CDR2 FVKESK. The CDR3 reads CASSQAGTGTIYF.

The chain joins TRBV7-8 to TRBJ2-6; without DNA, the TCRdb call of TRBD2 cannot be checked. Germline V gene sequence: CDR1 SGHVS, CDR2 FQNEAQ. This CDR3 region has 16 residues. The CDR3 sequence is CASSPTSVSGANVLTF.

CDR3 in amino acids: CASSQGPTSTDTQYF. This chain connects TRBV4-3 to TRBJ2-3; TCRdb picks TRBD1, but there is no DNA to check that call. In germline, CDR1 is LGHNA, CDR2 YSLEER. The CDR3 runs to 15 residues.

The V and J genes are TRBV6-5 and TRBJ2-5; the TCRdb call, TRBD1, lacks DNA for checking. Germline V lookup: CDR1 MNHEY, CDR2 SVGAGI. This CDR3 has 17 amino acids. CDR3 loop: CASSYRSGAGRRETQYF.

The CDR3 protein is CASSPRGGQPQHF. The chain combines TRBV12-3 or TRBV12-4 with TRBJ1-5; TCRdb's D gene call, TRBD1, goes unchecked for lack of DNA. The CDR3 spans 13 residues.

CDR3 sequence: CASSLTGQGSIQYF. This rearrangement joins TRBV7-3 to TRBJ2-4; the D call of TRBD1 rests on TCRdb alone, since no DNA is present to check it. Germline CDR1 reads SGHTA; CDR2 reads FQGTGA. The CDR3 sequence is 14 residues long.

CDR3 region: CSAPLGSSWAMESYTF. The chain is built from TRBV20-1 and TRBJ1-2. The germline gives CDR1 DFQATT, CDR2 SNEGSKA (reference sequence). This CDR3 comprises 16 residues.

The chain combines TRBV7-2 with TRBJ1-2. CDR3 size: 15 residues. CDR1 and CDR2 (germline): SGHTA, FQGNSA. CDR3: CASSLEWRNPYGYTF.

The CDR3 here is CASSLAGPANTGELFF. This chain uses TRBV7-2 with TRBJ2-2. Looked up from germline, CDR1 is SGHTA and CDR2 is FQGNSA. The CDR3 sequence is 16 residues long.

The genes are TRBV4-2 and TRBJ2-3; as DNA is missing, the TRBD2 call by TCRdb cannot be tested. The CDR3 is made up of 15 amino acids. The germline gives CDR1 LGHNA, CDR2 YNFKEQ. The CDR3 spells CASSRTSGSTDTQYF.

The chain has TRBV25-1 and TRBJ2-1; no DNA is available, so the TRBD1 call from TCRdb remains unchecked. This CDR3 spans 16 amino acids. The germline CDR1 and CDR2 sequences are MGHDK and SYGVNS. The CDR3 sequence: CASSPQGGSSYNEQFF.

This chain uses TRBV6-1 with TRBJ1-3; TCRdb's D gene call, TRBD1, goes unchecked for lack of DNA. This CDR3 spans 14 amino acids. CDR1 is MNHNS, CDR2 SASEGT, per germline. The CDR3 reads CASQTGLSGNTIYF.

The genes are TRBV5-1 and TRBJ1-4; TCRdb picks TRBD1, but there is no DNA to check that call. The CDR3 loop spans 15 amino acids. Germline lookup yields CDR1 SGHRS and CDR2 YFSETQ. CDR3 in amino acids: CASSPIPGANEKLFF.

J is TRBJ2-2 and V is TRBV6-2 or TRBV6-3; checking the TCRdb D call of TRBD2 is not possible without DNA. The CDR3 is 16 residues long. Germline-derived CDR1 and CDR2 are MNHEY and SVGEGT. The CDR3 sequence: CASSAAGLPGTGELFF.

The rearrangement links TRBV10-2 to TRBJ1-5; there is no DNA to check the TCRdb D call of TRBD1. This CDR3 comprises 17 residues. From germline, CDR1 is WSHSY and CDR2 SAAADI. The CDR3 region is CASFRPRGLNCNQPQHF.

This chain joins TRBV7-2 and TRBJ2-5; TCRdb's D call of TRBD2 is untestable without DNA. The germline V gene encodes CDR1 SGHTA and CDR2 FQGNSA. This CDR3 is 15 amino acids long. CDR3 loop: CASSSLTSGRKTQYF.

This chain connects TRBV12-3 or TRBV12-4 to TRBJ2-1; checking the TCRdb D call of TRBD1 is not possible without DNA. The CDR3 is 15 residues long. The CDR3 sequence: CASSLNPQGYNEQFF.